Each of the 12 T cell receptor beta chains below was sequenced from the same sample in a study of CXCR3-negative and CXCR3-positive naive CD8 T cells. The TRB libraries of cDNA were built by UMI-labeled 5' RACE. TCRdb reanalyzed the 5' RACE reads and collapses them to one entry per CDR3 protein, without DNA. The listing contains around 45,000 distinct CDR3 sequences. Sample: naive CXCR3- CD8+ T cells from blood. The subset: CD45RO-CCR7+CD27+CD95- naive CD8+ T cells lacking CXCR3 (TNR3-). The receptors originated from a human donor in good health. Some clones in this sample may be carry-over from other donors' samples.

The chain uses TRBV28 and TRBJ1-2. Germline lookup yields CDR1 MDHEN and CDR2 SYDVKM. This CDR3 is 13 amino acids long. The CDR3 loop is CASSLSQTYGYTF.

The gene calls are TRBV7-9 and TRBJ1-2. The CDR3 runs to 14 residues. Germline V gene data show CDR1 as SEHNR and CDR2 as FQNEAQ (reference sequence). CDR3 amino acids: CASSHGQTNYGYTF.

The rearrangement joins TRBV29-1 to TRBJ1-5. Germline V lookup: CDR1 SQVTM, CDR2 ANQGSEA. The CDR3 extends over 12 amino acids. CDR3 sequence reads: CSVEDWGQPQHF.

The V call is TRBV20-1, the J call TRBJ2-1. The CDR3 runs 16 residues. Germline V gives CDR1 DFQATT, CDR2 SNEGSKA (reference sequence). The chain's CDR3 is CSARGLTLGVYNEQFF.

The rearrangement joins TRBV7-9 to TRBJ1-1. Germline CDR1 SEHNR, CDR2 FQNEAQ (reference sequence). This CDR3 is 14 amino acids long. The chain's CDR3 is CASSLVSTYTEAFF.

The V and J genes are TRBV7-6 and TRBJ2-2. The CDR3 extends over 11 amino acids. The V gene's germline CDR1 is SGHVS and CDR2 FNYEAQ. CDR3 loop: CASTLSGELFF.

The chain is built from TRBV12-3 or TRBV12-4 and TRBJ1-1. The CDR3 loop spans 13 amino acids. CDR3 sequence reads: CASSLAVNTEAFF.

This sequence joins TRBV20-1 and TRBJ2-5; TCRdb calls TRBD2, which cannot be checked without DNA. The length of the CDR3 is 17 residues. Germline CDR1 reads DFQATT; CDR2 reads SNEGSKA (reference sequence). The CDR3 sequence is CSARWFREGRGQETQYF.

The chain links TRBV19 to TRBJ2-1; lacking DNA, the TRBD1 call made by TCRdb goes unchecked. CDR3 length: 14 residues. Per the germline V gene, CDR1 is LNHDA and CDR2 is SQIVND (reference sequence). This CDR3 reads CASSIGQAYNEQFF.

This sequence joins TRBV23-1 and TRBJ2-3. Being an ORF, TRBV23-1 has a function that is uncertain. The CDR3 covers 18 residues. The CDR3 spells CASSQSLVAKTSTDTQYF.

The chain combines TRBV6-4 with TRBJ2-3; absent DNA, TCRdb's TRBD2 call cannot be checked. Germline V gives CDR1 MRHNA, CDR2 SNTAGT. This CDR3 has 15 residues. The CDR3 loop is CASSVKAGGTDTQYF.

This chain joins TRBV4-3 and TRBJ2-3. The CDR3 is 13 residues long. Germline CDR1 and CDR2: LGHNA and YSLEER. The CDR3 sequence is CASSQDFADTQYF.